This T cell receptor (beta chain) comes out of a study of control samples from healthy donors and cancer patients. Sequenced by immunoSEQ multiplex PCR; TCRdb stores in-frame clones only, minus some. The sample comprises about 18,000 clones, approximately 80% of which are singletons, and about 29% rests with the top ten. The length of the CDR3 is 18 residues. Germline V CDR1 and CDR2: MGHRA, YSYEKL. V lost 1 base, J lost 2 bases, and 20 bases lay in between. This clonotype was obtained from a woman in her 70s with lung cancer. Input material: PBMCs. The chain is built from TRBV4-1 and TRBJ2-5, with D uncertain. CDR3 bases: TGCGCCAGCAGCCAAGGTGTTGAGCGCCCCCCCTTACAAGAGACCCAGTACTTC. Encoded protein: CASSQGVERPPLQETQYF.